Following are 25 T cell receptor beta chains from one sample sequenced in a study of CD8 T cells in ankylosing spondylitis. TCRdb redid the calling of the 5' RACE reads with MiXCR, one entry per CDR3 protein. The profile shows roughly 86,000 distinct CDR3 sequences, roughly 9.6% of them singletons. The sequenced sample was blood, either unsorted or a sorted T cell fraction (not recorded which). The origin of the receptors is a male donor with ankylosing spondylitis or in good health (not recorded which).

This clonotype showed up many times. CDR3 loop: CASSDRTSGSTDTQYF. The CDR3 DNA follows: TGTGCCAGCAGTGACCGGACTAGCGGGAGCACAGATACGCAGTATTTT. V is TRBV12-3 or TRBV12-4 and J is TRBJ2-3; TRBD2 matches 11 bases. This CDR3 has 16 amino acids. Germline trimming cut 5 bases from V and 0 bases from J; bases unmatched to any gene: 4.

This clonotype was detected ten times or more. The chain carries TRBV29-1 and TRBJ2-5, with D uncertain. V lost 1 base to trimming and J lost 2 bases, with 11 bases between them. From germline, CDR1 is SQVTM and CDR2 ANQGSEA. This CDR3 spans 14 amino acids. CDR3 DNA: TGCAGCGTTGAAGGTAGAACAGATCAAGAGACCCAGTACTTC. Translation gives CSVEGRTDQETQYF.

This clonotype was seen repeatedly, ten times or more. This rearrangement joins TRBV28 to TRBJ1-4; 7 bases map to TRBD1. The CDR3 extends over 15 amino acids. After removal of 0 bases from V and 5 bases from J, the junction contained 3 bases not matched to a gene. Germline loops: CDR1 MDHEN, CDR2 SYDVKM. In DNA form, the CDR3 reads TGTGCCAGCAGTTTATGGGCAGGGGGAAATGAAAAACTGTTTTTT. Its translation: CASSLWAGGNEKLFF.

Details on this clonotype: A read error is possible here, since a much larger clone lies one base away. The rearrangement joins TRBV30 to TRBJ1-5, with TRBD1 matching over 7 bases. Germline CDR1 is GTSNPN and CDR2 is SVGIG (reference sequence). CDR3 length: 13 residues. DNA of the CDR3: TGTGCCTGGAACAGGGGACACAATCAGCTCCAGCATTTT. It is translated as CAWNRGHNQLQHF.

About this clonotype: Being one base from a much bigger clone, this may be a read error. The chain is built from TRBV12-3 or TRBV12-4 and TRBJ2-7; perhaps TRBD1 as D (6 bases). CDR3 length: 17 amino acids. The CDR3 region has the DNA TGTGCCCGCAGTAAGGACCGGGACACGTCCCTCTCCTACGAGCAGTACTTC. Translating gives CARSKDRDTSLSYEQYF.

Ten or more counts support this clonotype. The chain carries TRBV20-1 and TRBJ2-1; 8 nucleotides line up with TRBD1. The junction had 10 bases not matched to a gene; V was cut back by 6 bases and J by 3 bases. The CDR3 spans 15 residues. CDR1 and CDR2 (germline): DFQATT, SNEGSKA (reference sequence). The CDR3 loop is CSALGTGSFYNEQFF. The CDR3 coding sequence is TGCAGTGCGTTAGGGACAGGATCATTCTACAATGAGCAGTTCTTC.

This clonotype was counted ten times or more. The CDR3 region is CSARNPRDSSTGELFF. The CDR3 DNA reads TGCAGTGCTAGAAACCCCAGGGACTCATCCACCGGGGAGCTGTTTTTT. V gene TRBV20-1 combines with J gene TRBJ2-2; maybe TRBD2 (6 bases). The CDR3 has 16 amino acids. Germline V CDR1 and CDR2: DFQATT, SNEGSKA (reference sequence). The ends were cut back, 2 bases at V and 4 bases at J, with 17 bases in the middle.

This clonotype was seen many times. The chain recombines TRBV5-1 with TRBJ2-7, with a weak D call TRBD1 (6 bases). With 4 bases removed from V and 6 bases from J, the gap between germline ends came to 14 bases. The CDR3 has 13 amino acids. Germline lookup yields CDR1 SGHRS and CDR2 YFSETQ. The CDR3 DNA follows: TGCGCCAGCAGCGCCGGGACAATCCCCGAGCAGTACTTC. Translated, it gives CASSAGTIPEQYF.

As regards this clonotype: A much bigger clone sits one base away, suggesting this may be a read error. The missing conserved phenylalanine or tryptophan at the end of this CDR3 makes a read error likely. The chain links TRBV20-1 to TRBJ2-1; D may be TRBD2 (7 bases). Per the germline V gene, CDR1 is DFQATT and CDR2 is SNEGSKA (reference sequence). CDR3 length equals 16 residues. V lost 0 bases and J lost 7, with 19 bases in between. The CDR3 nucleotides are TGCAGTGCTAGAGAGTCTTGGGGGGGGGCCTTTAATGAGCAGTTCCTC. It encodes CSARESWGGAFNEQFL.

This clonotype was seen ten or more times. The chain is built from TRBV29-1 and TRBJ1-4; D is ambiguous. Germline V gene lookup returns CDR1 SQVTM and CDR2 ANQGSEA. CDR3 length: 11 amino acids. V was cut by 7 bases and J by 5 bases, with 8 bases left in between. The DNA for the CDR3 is TGCAGCGGGACGGAGAATGAAAAACTGTTTTTT. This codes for CSGTENEKLFF.

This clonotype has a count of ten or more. CDR3 nucleotides: TGTGCCAGCAGCCAAGATGGGACTAGCGGAGAGACCCAGTACTTC. Encoded protein: CASSQDGTSGETQYF. This chain connects TRBV3-1 to TRBJ2-5, with TRBD2 matching 11 bases. The germline V gene encodes CDR1 LGHDT and CDR2 YNNKEL (reference sequence). The CDR3 runs 15 residues. Unmatched junction bases numbered 1, after V lost 0 bases and J lost 4 bases.

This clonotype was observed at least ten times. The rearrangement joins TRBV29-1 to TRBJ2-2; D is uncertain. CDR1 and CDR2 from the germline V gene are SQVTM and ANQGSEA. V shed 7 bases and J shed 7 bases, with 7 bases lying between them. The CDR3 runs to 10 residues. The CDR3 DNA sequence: TGCAGCGCATACAGCGGGGAGCTGTTTTTT. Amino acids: CSAYSGELFF.

The CDR3: CASSQGALWSNQPQHF. The CDR3 bases are TGTGCCAGCAGCCAAGGGGCTCTCTGGAGCAATCAGCCCCAGCATTTT. This sequence joins TRBV3-1 and TRBJ1-5; unclear D gene. This CDR3 spans 16 amino acids. Germline V gene sequence: CDR1 LGHDT, CDR2 YNNKEL (reference sequence). V was clipped by 1 base and J by 1 base, with 11 bases between them.

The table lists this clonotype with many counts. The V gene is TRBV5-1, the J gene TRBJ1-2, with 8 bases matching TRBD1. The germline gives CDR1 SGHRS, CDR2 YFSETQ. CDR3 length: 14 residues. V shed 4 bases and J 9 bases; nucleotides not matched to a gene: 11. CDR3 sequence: CASSPGQAERSYTF. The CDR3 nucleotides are TGCGCCAGCAGCCCGGGACAGGCGGAGAGGAGCTACACCTTC.

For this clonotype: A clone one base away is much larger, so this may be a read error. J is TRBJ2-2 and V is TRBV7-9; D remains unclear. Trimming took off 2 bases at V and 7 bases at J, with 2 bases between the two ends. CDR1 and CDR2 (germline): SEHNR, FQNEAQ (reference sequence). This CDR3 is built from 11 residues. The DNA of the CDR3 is TGTGCCAGCAGCTTACTCGGGGAGCTGTTTTTT. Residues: CASSLLGELFF.

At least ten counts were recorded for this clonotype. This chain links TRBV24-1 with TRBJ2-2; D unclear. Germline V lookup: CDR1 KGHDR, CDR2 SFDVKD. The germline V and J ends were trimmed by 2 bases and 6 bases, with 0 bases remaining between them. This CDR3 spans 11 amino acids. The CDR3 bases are TGTGCCACCAGTGATTCCGGGGAGCTGTTTTTT. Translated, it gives CATSDSGELFF.

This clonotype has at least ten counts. The CDR3 bases are TGTGCCAGCAAGGCTACTGGGGCCAACGTCCTGACTTTC. It encodes CASKATGANVLTF. V is TRBV2 and J is TRBJ2-6; D remains unclear. Germline CDR1 reads SNHLY; CDR2 reads FYNNEI. Trimming stripped 7 bases from V and 2 bases from J, with 6 bases between. The CDR3 is made up of 13 amino acids.

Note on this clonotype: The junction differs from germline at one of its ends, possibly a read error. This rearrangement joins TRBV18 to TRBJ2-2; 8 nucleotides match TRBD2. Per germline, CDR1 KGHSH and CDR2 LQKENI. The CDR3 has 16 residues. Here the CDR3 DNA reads TGTGCCAACTCACCACCAAGCGGGGGTGACACCGGGGAGCTGTTTTTT. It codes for CANSPPSGGDTGELFF.

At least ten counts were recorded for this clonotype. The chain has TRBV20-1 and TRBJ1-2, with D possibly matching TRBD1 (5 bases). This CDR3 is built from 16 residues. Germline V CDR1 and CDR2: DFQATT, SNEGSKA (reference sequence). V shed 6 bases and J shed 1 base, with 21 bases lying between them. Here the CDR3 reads CSAPGTFSPFNYGYTF. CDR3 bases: TGCAGTGCACCAGGGACTTTCAGCCCTTTTAACTATGGCTACACCTTC.

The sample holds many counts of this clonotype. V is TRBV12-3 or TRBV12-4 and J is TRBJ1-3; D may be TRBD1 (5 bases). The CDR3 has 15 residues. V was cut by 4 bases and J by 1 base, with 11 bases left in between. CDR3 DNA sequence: TGTGCCAGCAGTTCGAGGACATTTTCTGGAAACACCATATATTTT. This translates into CASSSRTFSGNTIYF.

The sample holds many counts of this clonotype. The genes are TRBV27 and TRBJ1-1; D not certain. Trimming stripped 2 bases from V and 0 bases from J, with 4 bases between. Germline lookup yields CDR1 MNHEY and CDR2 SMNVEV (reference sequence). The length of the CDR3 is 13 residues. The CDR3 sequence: CASSLKLNTEAFF. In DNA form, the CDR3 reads TGTGCCAGCAGTTTAAAGTTGAACACTGAAGCTTTCTTT.

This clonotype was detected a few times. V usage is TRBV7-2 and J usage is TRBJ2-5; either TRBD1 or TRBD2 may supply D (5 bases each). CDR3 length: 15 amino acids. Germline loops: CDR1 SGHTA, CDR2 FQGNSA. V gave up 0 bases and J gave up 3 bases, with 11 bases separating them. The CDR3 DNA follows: TGTGCCAGCAGCTTAGCAGGGACCGACAAAGAGACCCAGTACTTC. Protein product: CASSLAGTDKETQYF.

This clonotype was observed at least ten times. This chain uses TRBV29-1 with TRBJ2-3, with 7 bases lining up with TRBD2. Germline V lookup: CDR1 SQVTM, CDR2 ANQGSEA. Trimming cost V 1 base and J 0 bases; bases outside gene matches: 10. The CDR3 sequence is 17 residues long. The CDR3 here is CSVEGGLSSGSTDTQYF. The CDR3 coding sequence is TGCAGCGTTGAAGGGGGGTTGTCTAGCGGAAGCACAGATACGCAGTATTTT.

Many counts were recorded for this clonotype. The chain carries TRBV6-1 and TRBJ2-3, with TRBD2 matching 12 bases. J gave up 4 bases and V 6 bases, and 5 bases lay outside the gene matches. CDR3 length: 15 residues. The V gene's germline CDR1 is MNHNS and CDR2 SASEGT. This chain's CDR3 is CASSPSGGAPDTQYF. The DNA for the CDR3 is TGTGCCAGCAGCCCTAGCGGGGGGGCCCCAGATACGCAGTATTTT.

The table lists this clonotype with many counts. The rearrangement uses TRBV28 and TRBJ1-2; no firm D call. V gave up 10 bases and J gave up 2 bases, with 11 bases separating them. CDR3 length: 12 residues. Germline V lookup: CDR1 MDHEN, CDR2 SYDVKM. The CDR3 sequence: CATQALNYGYTF. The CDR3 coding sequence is TGTGCCACCCAGGCCCTCAACTATGGCTACACCTTC.